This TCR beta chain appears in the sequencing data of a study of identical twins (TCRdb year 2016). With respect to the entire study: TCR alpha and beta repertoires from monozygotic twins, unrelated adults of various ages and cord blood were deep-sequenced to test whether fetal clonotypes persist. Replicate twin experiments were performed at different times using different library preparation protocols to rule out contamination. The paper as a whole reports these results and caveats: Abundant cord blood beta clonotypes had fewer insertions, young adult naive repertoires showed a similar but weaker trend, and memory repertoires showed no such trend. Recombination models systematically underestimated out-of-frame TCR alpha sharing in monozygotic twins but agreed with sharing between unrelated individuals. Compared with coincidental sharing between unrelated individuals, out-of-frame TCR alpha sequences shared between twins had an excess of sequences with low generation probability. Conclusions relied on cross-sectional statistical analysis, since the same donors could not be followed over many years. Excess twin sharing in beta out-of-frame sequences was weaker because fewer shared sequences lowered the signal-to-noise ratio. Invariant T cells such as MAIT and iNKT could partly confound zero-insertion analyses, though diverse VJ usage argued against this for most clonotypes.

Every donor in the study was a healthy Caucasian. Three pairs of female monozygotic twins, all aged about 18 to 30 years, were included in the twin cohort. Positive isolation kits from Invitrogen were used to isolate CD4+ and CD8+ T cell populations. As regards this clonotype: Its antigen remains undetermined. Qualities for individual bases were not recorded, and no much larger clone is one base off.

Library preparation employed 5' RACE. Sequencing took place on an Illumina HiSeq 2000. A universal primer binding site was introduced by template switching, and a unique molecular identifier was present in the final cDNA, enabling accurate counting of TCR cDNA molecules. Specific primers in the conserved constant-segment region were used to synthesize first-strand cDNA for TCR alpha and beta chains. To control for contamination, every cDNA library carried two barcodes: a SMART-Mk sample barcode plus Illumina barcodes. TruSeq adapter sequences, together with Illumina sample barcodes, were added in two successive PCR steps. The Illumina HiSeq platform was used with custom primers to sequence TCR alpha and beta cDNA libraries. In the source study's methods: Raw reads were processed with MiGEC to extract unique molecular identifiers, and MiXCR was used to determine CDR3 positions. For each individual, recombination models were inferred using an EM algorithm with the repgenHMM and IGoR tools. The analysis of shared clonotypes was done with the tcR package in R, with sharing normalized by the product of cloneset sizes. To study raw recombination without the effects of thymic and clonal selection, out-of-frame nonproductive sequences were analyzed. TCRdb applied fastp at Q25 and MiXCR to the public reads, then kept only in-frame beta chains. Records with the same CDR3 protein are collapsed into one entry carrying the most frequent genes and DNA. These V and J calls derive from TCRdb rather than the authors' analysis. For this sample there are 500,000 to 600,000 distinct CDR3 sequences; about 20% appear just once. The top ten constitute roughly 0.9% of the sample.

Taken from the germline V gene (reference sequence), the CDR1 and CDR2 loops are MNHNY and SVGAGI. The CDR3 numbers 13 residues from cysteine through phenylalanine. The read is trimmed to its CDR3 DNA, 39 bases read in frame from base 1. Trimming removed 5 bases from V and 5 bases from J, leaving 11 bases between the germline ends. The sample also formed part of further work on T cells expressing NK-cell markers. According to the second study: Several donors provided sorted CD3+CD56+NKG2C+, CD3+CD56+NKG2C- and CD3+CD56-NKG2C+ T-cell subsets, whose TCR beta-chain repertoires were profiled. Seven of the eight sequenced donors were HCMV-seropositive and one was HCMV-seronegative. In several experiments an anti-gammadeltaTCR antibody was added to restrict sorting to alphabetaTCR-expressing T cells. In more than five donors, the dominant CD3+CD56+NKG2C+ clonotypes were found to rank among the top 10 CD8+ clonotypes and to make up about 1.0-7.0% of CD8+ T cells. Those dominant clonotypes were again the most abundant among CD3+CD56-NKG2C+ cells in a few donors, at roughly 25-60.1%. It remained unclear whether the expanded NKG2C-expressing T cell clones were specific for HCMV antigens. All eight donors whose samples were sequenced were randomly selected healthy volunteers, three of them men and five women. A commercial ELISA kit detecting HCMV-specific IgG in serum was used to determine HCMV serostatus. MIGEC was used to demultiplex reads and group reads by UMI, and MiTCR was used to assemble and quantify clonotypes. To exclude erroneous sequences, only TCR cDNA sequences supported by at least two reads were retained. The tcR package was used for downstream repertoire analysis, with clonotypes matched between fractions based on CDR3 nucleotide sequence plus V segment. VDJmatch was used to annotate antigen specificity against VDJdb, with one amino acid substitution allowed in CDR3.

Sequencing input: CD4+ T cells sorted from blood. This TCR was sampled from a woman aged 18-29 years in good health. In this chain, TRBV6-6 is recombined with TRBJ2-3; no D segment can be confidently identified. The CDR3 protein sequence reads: CASSPRYLDTQYF. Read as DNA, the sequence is TGTGCCAGCAGTCCACGATACTTAGATACGCAGTATTTT.